A single sample is the source of the 15 T cell receptor beta chains below, sequenced in a study of persistence of HIV-infected CD4 T cells. No antigen has been assigned to these receptors. The immunoSEQ assay was version 4, run in survey mode. Here immunoSEQ multiplex PCR was the method, and the copy in TCRdb shows in-frame clones only, minus some. Among 30,000 to 45,000 clones listed, about 87% were seen once. Anti-CD3/anti-CD28 beads served as a nonspecific positive control stimulus. CD4+ T cells upregulating both CD40 ligand and CD69 were sorted as responding cells. Source: CD4+ T cells sorted from PBMCs after roughly 18-hour stimulation, taken from a patient who received antiretroviral therapy. Every receptor here comes from an adult man with HIV who was CMV-seropositive.

The chain has TRBV6-1 and TRBJ2-5; TRBD1 might be the D (6 bases). The CDR3 runs to 14 residues. V was shortened by 1 base and J by 2 bases, with 8 bases between the two germline ends. The germline V gene has CDR1 MNHNS and CDR2 SASEGT. CDR3 region: CASSEGGQQETQYF. CDR3 nucleotide sequence: TGTGCCAGCAGTGAAGGAGGACAGCAAGAGACCCAGTACTTC.

The chain employs TRBV28 and TRBJ1-4, with a tentative D call TRBD1 (6 bases). This CDR3 is 14 amino acids long. The V and J ends lost 8 bases and 8 bases respectively, with 18 bases between them. Germline values: CDR1 MDHEN, CDR2 SYDVKM. The CDR3 loop reads CASGVWGLQEKLFF. In DNA, the CDR3 is TGTGCCAGCGGGGTGTGGGGGCTGCAAGAAAAACTGTTTTTT. The variable domain in full, with the rest retrieved from reference TRBV28 and TRBJ1-4, is DVKVTQSSRYLVKRTGEKVFLECVQDMDHENMFWYRQDPGLGLRLIYFSYDVKMKEKGDIPEGYSVSREKKERFSLILESASTNQTSMYLCASGVWGLQEKLFFGSGTQLSVL.

This chain uses TRBV27 with TRBJ2-7; no definite D call. The length of the CDR3 is 11 residues. Germline lookup yields CDR1 MNHEY and CDR2 SMNVEV (reference sequence). Trimming stripped 6 bases from V and 1 base from J, with 4 bases between. The CDR3 DNA reads as TGTGCCAGCAGAGGTTCCTACGAGCAGTACTTC. It codes for CASRGSYEQYF.

The chain recombines TRBV6-2 or TRBV6-3 with TRBJ2-1; no clear D gene. CDR3 length equals 13 residues. The V end lost 0 bases, the J end lost 7 bases, and 7 bases lay between the germline ends. Germline V CDR1 and CDR2: MNHEY, SVGEGT. CDR3 region: CASSYSILNEQFF. DNA for the CDR3: TGTGCCAGCAGTTACTCGATACTGAATGAGCAGTTCTTC.

The chain employs TRBV7-2 and TRBJ2-7; TRBD2 agrees at 8 bases. Germline lookup yields CDR1 SGHTA and CDR2 FQGNSA. The CDR3 loop spans 15 amino acids. V gave up 5 bases and J gave up 0 bases; unmatched junction bases: 6. CDR3 nucleotide sequence: TGTGCCAGCAGCCCGACTAGCGTAAACTCCTACGAGCAGTACTTC. Translation gives CASSPTSVNSYEQYF.

This chain connects TRBV7-2 to TRBJ2-7, with a tentative D call TRBD2 (5 bases). The CDR3 is made up of 13 amino acids. The V end was cut by 4 bases, the J end by 2 bases, with 9 bases between. The germline gives CDR1 SGHTA, CDR2 FQGNSA. As DNA, the CDR3 is TGTGCCAGCAGCTCGCCGGGAACCTACGAGCAGTACTTC. It codes for CASSSPGTYEQYF. The whole variable domain, remainder taken from reference TRBV7-2 and TRBJ2-7, is GAGVSQSPSNKVTEKGKDVELRCDPISGHTALYWYRQSLGQGLEFLIYFQGNSAPDKSGLPSDRFSAERTGGSVSTLTIQRTQQEDSAVYLCASSSPGTYEQYFGPGTRLTVT.

The chain is built from TRBV29-1 and TRBJ1-3; no definite D call. Trimming removed 6 bases from V and 3 bases from J, with 9 bases in between. Germline CDR1 is SQVTM and CDR2 is ANQGSEA. There are 12 residues in the CDR3. This CDR3 is CSVTGSGNTIYF. CDR3 in DNA: TGCAGCGTAACCGGGAGTGGAAACACCATATATTTT.

The CDR3: CASSQDRPSGIFDEQFF. In DNA, the CDR3 is TGTGCCAGCAGCCAAGATCGACCTAGCGGGATATTTGATGAGCAGTTCTTC. This rearrangement joins TRBV4-2 to TRBJ2-1, with 9 bases lining up with TRBD2. CDR3 length: 17 residues. Germline V gene sequence: CDR1 LGHNA, CDR2 YNFKEQ. V lost 0 bases and J lost 8; bases outside the gene matches: 11.

This chain links TRBV5-8 with TRBJ1-1, with D possibly being TRBD1 (5 bases). V was trimmed by 3 bases and J by 1 base, leaving 13 bases between them. The CDR3 is 15 amino acids. Per the germline V gene, CDR1 is SGHTS and CDR2 is YDEGEE. CDR3 in DNA: TGTGCCAGCAGCTCCGGTGCGACAGCGAACACTGAAGCTTTCTTT. This gives the protein CASSSGATANTEAFF.

This chain uses TRBV5-5 with TRBJ1-6; the D gene is possibly TRBD1 (6 bases). Per the germline V gene, CDR1 is SGHKS and CDR2 is YYEKEE (reference sequence). The germline V and J ends were trimmed by 3 bases and 5 bases, with 15 bases remaining between them. The length of the CDR3 is 16 residues. The DNA of the CDR3 is TGTGCCAGCAGCTGGCTGGACAGACCTCATAATTCACCCCTCCACTTT. Its protein is CASSWLDRPHNSPLHF.

The chain is built from TRBV5-1 and TRBJ1-4; 7 nucleotides match TRBD1. The CDR3 has 19 amino acids. The V gene's germline CDR1 is SGHRS and CDR2 YFSETQ. J lost 0 bases, V lost 4 bases, and 15 bases had no gene match. CDR3 coding DNA: TGCGCCAGCAGCCCGCGCCCGACAGGGATTGGCGCAACTAATGAAAAACTGTTTTTT. It yields the protein CASSPRPTGIGATNEKLFF.

The rearrangement uses TRBV27 and TRBJ2-1; TRBD2 aligns across 11 bases. Trimming removed 2 bases from V and 10 bases from J; junction bases left unmatched: 7. The CDR3 contains 15 residues. CDR1 and CDR2 (germline): MNHEY, SMNVEV (reference sequence). CDR3 sequence (DNA): TGTGCCAGCAGTTTACAACTAGCGGGAGCTAGGGAGCAGTTCTTC. Amino acid sequence: CASSLQLAGAREQFF.

V usage is TRBV28 and J usage is TRBJ2-1, with TRBD1 matching 7 bases. CDR1 is MDHEN, CDR2 SYDVKM, per germline. The CDR3 consists of 13 residues. V shed 5 bases and J 8 bases; nucleotides not matched to a gene: 6. CDR3 nucleotide sequence: TGTGCCAGCAGTGAGCGAAGGGGGCATGAGCAGTTCTTC. Translating gives CASSERRGHEQFF. Full variable domain (rest looked up from reference TRBV28 and TRBJ2-1): DVKVTQSSRYLVKRTGEKVFLECVQDMDHENMFWYRQDPGLGLRLIYFSYDVKMKEKGDIPEGYSVSREKKERFSLILESASTNQTSMYLCASSERRGHEQFFGPGTRLTVL.

This rearrangement joins TRBV3-1 (or the pseudogene TRBV3-2) to TRBJ2-7, with D uncertain. The length of the CDR3 is 12 residues. The germline V gene has CDR1 LGHDT and CDR2 YNNKEL (reference sequence). The V end was cut by 0 bases, the J end by 4 bases, with 4 bases between. The CDR3 loop reads CASSQDWYEQYF. The CDR3 nucleotides read TGTGCCAGCAGCCAAGATTGGTACGAGCAGTACTTC.

The chain couples TRBV18 to TRBJ2-1; D assignment may be TRBD1 or TRBD2 (5 bases each). CDR1 KGHSH and CDR2 LQKENI come from the germline V gene. The V end lost 4 bases, the J end lost 7 bases, and 20 bases lay between the germline ends. This CDR3 region has 16 residues. CDR3 bases: TGTGCCAGCTCACGACTCCGGGACCCCTGGGGGAATGAGCAGTTCTTC. Translation gives CASSRLRDPWGNEQFF. The entire variable domain, with the rest obtained from reference TRBV18 and TRBJ2-1, is as follows: NAGVMQNPRHLVRRRGQEARLRCSPMKGHSHVYWYRQLPEEGLKFMVYLQKENIIDESGMPKERFSAEFPKEGPSILRIQQVVRGDSAAYFCASSRLRDPWGNEQFFGPGTRLTVL.